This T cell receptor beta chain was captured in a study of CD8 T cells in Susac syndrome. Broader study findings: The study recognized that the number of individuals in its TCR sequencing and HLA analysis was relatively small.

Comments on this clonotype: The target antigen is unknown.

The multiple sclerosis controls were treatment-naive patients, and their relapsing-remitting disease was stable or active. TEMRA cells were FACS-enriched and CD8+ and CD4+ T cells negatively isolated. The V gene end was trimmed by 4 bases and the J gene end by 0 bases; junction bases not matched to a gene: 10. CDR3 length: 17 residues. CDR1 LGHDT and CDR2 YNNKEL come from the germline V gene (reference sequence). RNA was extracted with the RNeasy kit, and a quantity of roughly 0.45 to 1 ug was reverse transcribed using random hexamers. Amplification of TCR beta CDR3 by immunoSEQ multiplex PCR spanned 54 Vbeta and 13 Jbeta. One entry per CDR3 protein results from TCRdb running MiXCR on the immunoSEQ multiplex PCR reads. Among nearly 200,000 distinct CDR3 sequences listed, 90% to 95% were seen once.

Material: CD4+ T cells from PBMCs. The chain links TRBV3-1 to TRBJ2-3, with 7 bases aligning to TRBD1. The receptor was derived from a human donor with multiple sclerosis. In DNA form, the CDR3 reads TGTGCCAGCAGCCCCAGCAGGGGGACGGTTAGCACAGATACGCAGTATTTT. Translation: CASSPSRGTVSTDTQYF.